The present TCR beta chain was sequenced within a study of blood T cell repertoires in COVID-19. For the study at large: Sites in the United States, Italy and Spain provided acute and convalescent COVID-19 samples. PBMCs, B-cell-depleted T cells, or T cells provided the cDNA or gDNA that made up the material.

Data came from immunoSEQ multiplex PCR; TCRdb stores just in-frame clones and leaves some out. The data show around 150,000 clones, with about 86% seen just once and more than 3% held by the top ten. V lost 4 bases to trimming and J lost 1 base, with 13 bases between them. CDR3 length equals 15 residues. CDR1 is SGHTA and CDR2 is FQGNSA in the germline V gene. This clonotype originated in a man between 65 and 80 years old with acute or convalescent COVID-19. Sample: peripheral blood. The rearrangement uses TRBV7-2 and TRBJ1-1; D is unclear. The CDR3 bases are TGTGCCAGCAGCTCTACCGGGTCCCCGAACACTGAAGCTTTCTTT. Protein: CASSSTGSPNTEAFF.